This T cell receptor beta chain stems from a study of post-analysis software for immune sequencing data. Study-level findings and limits: Compared with controls, patients had more of five TRBV segments, including TRBV5-6, TRBV5-1 and TRBV20-1. Normalized Chao1 diversity was significantly lower in multiple sclerosis patients than in controls. With F measure, samples from one preparation batch clustered together strongly.

The length of the CDR3 is 15 residues. The trim removed 6 bases at V and 3 bases at J, leaving 8 bases unmatched. Germline CDR1 reads MNHNS; CDR2 reads SASEGT. Unique molecular identifiers had been added to the TCR beta cDNA libraries. TCRdb re-analysed the PCR reads in MiXCR, keeping a single row per CDR3 protein. Seen here are approximately 630,000 distinct CDR3 sequences, approximately 59% observed once, and the top ten hold around 11%. Details on this clonotype: The antigen is undetermined.

The J gene is TRBJ1-2, the V gene TRBV6-1, with 9 bases matching TRBD1. The source is a girl aged 2-10 years with multiple sclerosis. The sequencing input was blood. CDR3 sequence (DNA): TGTGCCAGCAGACGAACGACAGGGGGTGACTATGGCTACACCTTC. Its protein product is CASRRTTGGDYGYTF.